These 3 T cell receptor beta chains share one sample of origin, sequenced in a study of blood T cell repertoires in COVID-19 (dated by TCRdb to 2020 to 2022). To prepare the library, the immunoSEQ multiplex PCR assay was applied. TCRdb mirrors the immuneACCESS table, restricted to in-frame sequences. Some clones are absent from its copies; in checked studies, under half trace to an unresolved V gene, and the reason for the others is unknown. The sample contains approximately 66,000 clones, over 75% of them found a single time. The ten largest clones add up to about 6.3% of the sample. The specimen sequenced was peripheral blood. All receptors derive from a man between 60 and 75 years old with acute or convalescent COVID-19.

The chain carries TRBV6-1 and TRBJ1-5; D not certain. The germline V and J ends were trimmed by 2 bases and 2 bases, with 7 bases remaining between them. CDR1 MNHNS and CDR2 SASEGT come from the germline V gene. The CDR3 runs to 14 residues. The chain's CDR3 is CASSEMLGNQPQHF. CDR3 bases: TGTGCCAGCAGTGAAATGCTAGGCAATCAGCCCCAGCATTTT.

The gene calls are TRBV2 and TRBJ1-6; no reliable D call. CDR3 length: 14 amino acids. Trimming stripped 1 base from V and 9 bases from J, with 10 bases between. Germline V lookup: CDR1 SNHLY, CDR2 FYNNEI. DNA of the CDR3: TGTGCCAGCAGTGAAGGCAGGTCAGGTTCACCCCTCCACTTT. This gives the protein CASSEGRSGSPLHF. The whole variable domain, filled in from reference TRBV2 and TRBJ1-6, reads EPEVTQTPSHQVTQMGQEVILRCVPISNHLYFYWYRQILGQKVEFLVSFYNNEISEKSEIFDDQFSVERPDGSNFTLKIRSTKLEDSAMYFCASSEGRSGSPLHFGNGTRLTVT.

The rearrangement uses TRBV7-3 and TRBJ2-5, with D perhaps TRBD2 (6 bases). This CDR3 has 14 amino acids. Trimming took 6 bases from V and 5 from J, leaving 16 bases between them. CDR1 is SGHTA, CDR2 FQGTGA, per germline. In DNA form, the CDR3 reads TGTGCCAGCAGTTCGGGACTCCACACGGAGACCCAGTACTTC. Translated: CASSSGLHTETQYF.